This T cell receptor (beta chain) was recovered during a study of cytomegalovirus exposure and HLA in healthy donors. Study outcomes and limitations: Investigators reported 164 TCR beta chains as tied to cytomegalovirus. Evidence from a later analysis indicated that most CMV-associated TCR beta chains looked HLA-restricted. In vitro data verified three CMV-associated chains as specific for CMV antigens. A later analysis by the authors found several of the most significant clusters apparently linked to common viral pathogens.

To note about this clone: Antigen unknown. Different DNA sequences within this sample yield the same CDR3.

In the PCR, 60 Vbeta and 13 Jbeta primers were used. The assay was immunoSEQ multiplex PCR, and TCRdb's table has in-frame clones only and misses some. The sample holds some 180,000 clones; around 79% are singletons and the top ten take approximately 4%. The CDR3 consists of 14 residues. Germline V CDR1 and CDR2: SGDLS, YYNGEE. V lost 2 bases, J lost 2 bases, and 2 bases stayed unmatched. This rearrangement joins TRBV9 to TRBJ2-7, with TRBD1 matching over 9 bases. What was sequenced was PBMCs. The TCR originated in a woman in her twenties or thirties in good health and CMV-seropositive. Here the CDR3 reads CASSVGQGTYEQYF. The CDR3 DNA follows: TGTGCCAGCAGCGTCGGACAGGGGACCTACGAGCAGTACTTC.